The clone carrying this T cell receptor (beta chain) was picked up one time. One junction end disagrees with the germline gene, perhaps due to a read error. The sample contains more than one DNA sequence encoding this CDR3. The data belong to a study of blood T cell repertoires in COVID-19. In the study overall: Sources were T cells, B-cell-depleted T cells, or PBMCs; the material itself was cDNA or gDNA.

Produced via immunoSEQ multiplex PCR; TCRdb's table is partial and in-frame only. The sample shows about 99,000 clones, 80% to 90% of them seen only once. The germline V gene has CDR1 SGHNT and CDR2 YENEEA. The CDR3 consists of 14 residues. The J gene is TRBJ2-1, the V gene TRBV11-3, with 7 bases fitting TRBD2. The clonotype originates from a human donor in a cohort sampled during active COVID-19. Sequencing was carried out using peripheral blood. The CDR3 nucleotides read TGTGCCAGCAGCTTAGATCTTGGGGGGGATGAGCAATTCTTC. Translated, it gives CASSLDLGGDEQFF.